Listed below are T cell receptor beta chains from one sample, sequenced in a study of identical twins. TCRdb reprocessed the 5' RACE reads with MiXCR, giving one entry per CDR3 protein. The sample lists under 300,000 distinct CDR3 sequences, around an eighth occurring once. Source material: memory (CD45RO+) T cells sorted from blood. The receptor set was obtained from a woman aged 18-29 years in good health. Each CDR3 is given with its conserved first and last residue. A D gene is named only where the DNA matches it firmly. Clone size is shown for a subset of rows, as once, few, many or a class of expanded clone.

v_gene: TRBV4-1
abundance: few
d_gene: NA
j_gene: TRBJ2-1
CDR3aa: CASQGEGRNEQFF
CDR3nt: TGCGCCAGCCAGGGGGAGGGACGCAATGAGCAGTTCTTC

v_gene: TRBV20-1
abundance: few
d_gene: NA
j_gene: TRBJ1-6
CDR3aa: CSARFTLNSPLHF
CDR3nt: TGCAGTGCTAGATTCACCTTAAATTCACCCCTCCACTTT

v_gene: TRBV2
abundance: NA
d_gene: TRBD1
j_gene: TRBJ2-1
CDR3aa: CASSYGQGPNNEQFF
CDR3nt: TGTGCCAGCAGTTACGGACAGGGGCCGAACAATGAGCAGTTCTTC

v_gene: TRBV11-2
abundance: NA
d_gene: TRBD1
j_gene: TRBJ2-3
CDR3aa: CASRPPGTGGSEAQYF
CDR3nt: TGTGCCAGCAGGCCCCCCGGGACAGGGGGTTCCGAAGCGCAGTATTTT

v_gene: TRBV9
abundance: few
d_gene: NA
j_gene: TRBJ1-6
CDR3aa: CASSVEGNYNSPLHF
CDR3nt: TGTGCCAGCAGCGTAGAGGGGAACTATAATTCACCCCTCCACTTT

v_gene: TRBV11-3
abundance: many
d_gene: TRBD1
j_gene: TRBJ2-1
CDR3aa: CASSLGRTGYNEQFF
CDR3nt: TGTGCCAGCAGCTTGGGCCGGACAGGGTACAATGAGCAGTTCTTC

v_gene: TRBV30
abundance: NA
d_gene: NA
j_gene: TRBJ2-5
CDR3aa: CAWSLAVGTQYF
CDR3nt: TGTGCCTGGAGTTTAGCGGTTGGGACCCAGTACTTC

v_gene: TRBV3-1
abundance: few
d_gene: NA
j_gene: TRBJ1-3
CDR3aa: CASSQVNSHTIYF
CDR3nt: TGTGCCAGCAGCCAAGTAAACAGCCACACCATATATTTT

v_gene: TRBV3-1
abundance: NA
d_gene: TRBD2
j_gene: TRBJ2-1
CDR3aa: CASSPGGRAWGEQFF
CDR3nt: TGTGCCAGCAGCCCGGGAGGGCGGGCGTGGGGTGAGCAGTTCTTC

v_gene: TRBV12-3/TRBV12-4
abundance: many
d_gene: NA
j_gene: TRBJ1-1
CDR3aa: CASRNGGNTEAFF
CDR3nt: TGTGCCAGCAGAAACGGAGGGAACACTGAAGCTTTCTTT

v_gene: TRBV29-1
abundance: many
d_gene: NA
j_gene: TRBJ2-1
CDR3aa: CSAKDSLSYNEQFF
CDR3nt: TGCAGCGCTAAGGACAGCCTCTCCTACAATGAGCAGTTCTTC

v_gene: TRBV20-1
abundance: NA
d_gene: TRBD2
j_gene: TRBJ2-1
CDR3aa: CCAPRASGLAVHEQFF
CDR3nt: TGCTGTGCGCCTAGGGCTTCGGGACTAGCTGTCCATGAGCAGTTCTTC

v_gene: TRBV7-2
abundance: few
d_gene: TRBD2
j_gene: TRBJ2-7
CDR3aa: CASSLGGRISYEQYF
CDR3nt: TGTGCCAGCAGCTTAGGCGGGAGGATCTCCTACGAGCAGTACTTC

v_gene: TRBV7-2
abundance: NA
d_gene: TRBD2
j_gene: TRBJ2-1
CDR3aa: CASSLAGGPGNEQFF
CDR3nt: TGTGCCAGCAGCTTAGCGGGAGGGCCGGGAAATGAGCAGTTCTTC

v_gene: TRBV7-3
abundance: few
d_gene: TRBD1
j_gene: TRBJ1-1
CDR3aa: CASSPQTGTEAFF
CDR3nt: TGTGCCAGCAGCCCTCAGACAGGGACTGAAGCTTTCTTT

v_gene: TRBV3-1
abundance: NA
d_gene: TRBD1
j_gene: TRBJ1-1
CDR3aa: CASSQGDRLLNTEAFF
CDR3nt: TGTGCCAGCAGCCAAGGGGACAGGCTCTTGAACACTGAAGCTTTCTTT

v_gene: TRBV7-9
abundance: NA
d_gene: TRBD1
j_gene: TRBJ2-1
CDR3aa: CASSRLKGAIVDEQFF
CDR3nt: TGTGCCAGCAGCCGGCTGAAGGGGGCGATTGTAGATGAGCAGTTCTTC

v_gene: TRBV6-2/TRBV6-3
abundance: NA
d_gene: NA
j_gene: TRBJ2-3
CDR3aa: CASSSVARTDTQYF
CDR3nt: TGTGCCAGCAGTTCCGTCGCCCGCACAGATACGCAGTATTTT

v_gene: TRBV15
abundance: NA
d_gene: NA
j_gene: TRBJ2-5
CDR3aa: CATSSLSGDKQETQYF
CDR3nt: TGTGCCACCAGCTCTCTTTCGGGGGACAAACAAGAGACCCAGTACTTC

v_gene: TRBV29-1
abundance: NA
d_gene: NA
j_gene: TRBJ2-2
CDR3aa: CSVRQNLYTGELFF
CDR3nt: TGCAGCGTTCGCCAGAATCTCTACACCGGGGAGCTGTTTTTT

v_gene: TRBV29-1
abundance: many
d_gene: NA
j_gene: TRBJ2-3
CDR3aa: CSADEGGTDTQYF
CDR3nt: TGCAGCGCTGACGAGGGGGGCACAGATACGCAGTATTTT

v_gene: TRBV11-3
abundance: few
d_gene: NA
j_gene: TRBJ1-3
CDR3aa: CASSLYIGNTIYF
CDR3nt: TGTGCCAGCAGCTTATATATTGGAAACACCATATATTTT

v_gene: TRBV6-2/TRBV6-3
abundance: NA
d_gene: NA
j_gene: TRBJ2-4
CDR3aa: CASRAGVDKNIQYF
CDR3nt: TGTGCCAGCAGAGCAGGGGTTGACAAAAACATTCAGTACTTC

v_gene: TRBV7-2
abundance: NA
d_gene: TRBD1
j_gene: TRBJ2-7
CDR3aa: CASSYETGGEQYF
CDR3nt: TGTGCCAGCAGCTACGAAACAGGGGGCGAGCAGTACTTC

v_gene: TRBV18
abundance: few
d_gene: NA
j_gene: TRBJ2-5
CDR3aa: CASSPGFETQYF
CDR3nt: TGTGCCAGCTCACCAGGTTTCGAGACCCAGTACTTC

v_gene: TRBV29-1
abundance: NA
d_gene: NA
j_gene: TRBJ2-3
CDR3aa: CSVEEGRRATDTQYF
CDR3nt: TGCAGCGTTGAAGAGGGGCGGAGGGCCACAGATACGCAGTATTTT

v_gene: TRBV6-2/TRBV6-3
abundance: few
d_gene: TRBD2
j_gene: TRBJ2-5
CDR3aa: CASSFTGTSGRETQYF
CDR3nt: TGTGCCAGCAGCTTTACCGGGACTAGCGGGAGAGAGACCCAGTACTTC

v_gene: TRBV6-4
abundance: few
d_gene: NA
j_gene: TRBJ1-6
CDR3aa: CASSGWKYNSPLHF
CDR3nt: TGTGCCAGCAGTGGGTGGAAATATAATTCACCCCTCCACTTT

v_gene: TRBV20-1
abundance: few
d_gene: NA
j_gene: TRBJ2-3
CDR3aa: CSAREPKIADTQYF
CDR3nt: TGCAGTGCTAGAGAACCAAAGATTGCAGATACGCAGTATTTT

v_gene: TRBV29-1
abundance: NA
d_gene: NA
j_gene: TRBJ1-2
CDR3aa: CSVGGVGYGYTF
CDR3nt: TGCAGCGTTGGAGGTGTCGGGTACGGCTACACCTTC

v_gene: TRBV20-1
abundance: NA
d_gene: NA
j_gene: TRBJ1-1
CDR3aa: CSARDGLETPNTEAFF
CDR3nt: TGCAGTGCTAGAGATGGGTTAGAGACCCCGAACACTGAAGCTTTCTTT

v_gene: TRBV5-5
abundance: NA
d_gene: TRBD2
j_gene: TRBJ2-1
CDR3aa: CASSRGTSGYNEQFF
CDR3nt: TGTGCCAGCAGCAGGGGGACTAGCGGATACAATGAGCAGTTCTTC

v_gene: TRBV5-1
abundance: NA
d_gene: TRBD1
j_gene: TRBJ1-2
CDR3aa: CASSFGTGNGYTF
CDR3nt: TGCGCCAGCAGCTTCGGGACAGGGAATGGCTACACCTTC

v_gene: TRBV5-1
abundance: few
d_gene: TRBD1
j_gene: TRBJ1-1
CDR3aa: CASGQGQGNTEAFF
CDR3nt: TGCGCCAGCGGTCAAGGACAGGGGAACACTGAAGCTTTCTTT

v_gene: TRBV5-1
abundance: many
d_gene: NA
j_gene: TRBJ1-2
CDR3aa: CASSPTTGRADGYTF
CDR3nt: TGCGCCAGCAGTCCTACGACGGGACGTGCCGATGGCTACACCTTC

v_gene: TRBV4-3
abundance: NA
d_gene: NA
j_gene: TRBJ2-2
CDR3aa: CASRRGASTGELFF
CDR3nt: TGCGCCAGCAGACGCGGGGCAAGCACCGGGGAGCTGTTTTTT

v_gene: TRBV24-1
abundance: many
d_gene: NA
j_gene: TRBJ2-1
CDR3aa: CATSDNPSGTRYNEQFF
CDR3nt: TGTGCCACCAGTGACAATCCGTCGGGAACGAGGTACAATGAGCAGTTCTTC

v_gene: TRBV20-1
abundance: few
d_gene: NA
j_gene: TRBJ2-3
CDR3aa: CSARIAIDTQYF
CDR3nt: TGCAGTGCTAGGATTGCAATAGATACGCAGTATTTT

v_gene: TRBV20-1
abundance: NA
d_gene: TRBD2
j_gene: TRBJ2-2
CDR3aa: CSARRERNGELFF
CDR3nt: TGCAGTGCCAGGCGGGAGCGGAACGGGGAGCTGTTTTTT

v_gene: TRBV12-3/TRBV12-4
abundance: many
d_gene: NA
j_gene: TRBJ2-1
CDR3aa: CASTSQRRQFF
CDR3nt: TGTGCCAGCACTTCTCAACGCCGGCAGTTCTTC

v_gene: TRBV7-8
abundance: few
d_gene: TRBD2
j_gene: TRBJ2-3
CDR3aa: CATGRRSGGLLRGDTQYF
CDR3nt: TGTGCCACGGGGCGCCGTAGCGGGGGGCTCCTCAGGGGAGATACGCAGTATTTT

v_gene: TRBV18
abundance: few
d_gene: NA
j_gene: TRBJ1-5
CDR3aa: CASSPDRLGNQPQHF
CDR3nt: TGTGCCAGCTCACCAGACAGGCTTGGGAATCAGCCCCAGCATTTT

v_gene: TRBV12-3/TRBV12-4
abundance: few
d_gene: NA
j_gene: TRBJ2-5
CDR3aa: CASSLTGRTQYF
CDR3nt: TGTGCCAGCAGTTTAACGGGCCGGACCCAGTACTTC

v_gene: TRBV7-2
abundance: few
d_gene: NA
j_gene: TRBJ2-5
CDR3aa: CASSPWLRQETQYF
CDR3nt: TGTGCCAGCAGCCCCTGGTTGAGGCAAGAGACCCAGTACTTC

v_gene: TRBV12-3/TRBV12-4
abundance: many
d_gene: NA
j_gene: TRBJ1-1
CDR3aa: CASSLRTWAAEAFF
CDR3nt: TGTGCCAGCAGTTTGAGAACTTGGGCGGCTGAAGCTTTCTTT

v_gene: TRBV5-1
abundance: NA
d_gene: NA
j_gene: TRBJ2-1
CDR3aa: CASTKGSSYNEQFF
CDR3nt: TGCGCCAGCACTAAAGGGAGCTCCTACAATGAGCAGTTCTTC

v_gene: TRBV7-2
abundance: few
d_gene: TRBD2
j_gene: TRBJ2-1
CDR3aa: CASSTGLAGNEQFF
CDR3nt: TGTGCCAGCAGCACGGGACTAGCGGGGAATGAGCAGTTCTTC

v_gene: TRBV20-1
abundance: many
d_gene: TRBD1
j_gene: TRBJ2-7
CDR3aa: CSARGDREPYEQYF
CDR3nt: TGCAGTGCTAGAGGGGACAGGGAACCCTACGAGCAGTACTTC

v_gene: TRBV5-6
abundance: few
d_gene: NA
j_gene: TRBJ2-7
CDR3aa: CASSLVGDYEQYF
CDR3nt: TGTGCCAGCAGCTTGGTAGGCGACTACGAGCAGTACTTC

v_gene: TRBV6-1
abundance: NA
d_gene: NA
j_gene: TRBJ2-7
CDR3aa: CASSREHRYYEQYF
CDR3nt: TGTGCCAGCAGCCGTGAGCACAGGTACTACGAGCAGTACTTC

v_gene: TRBV12-3/TRBV12-4
abundance: many
d_gene: TRBD1
j_gene: TRBJ2-5
CDR3aa: CASSDRDRFETQYF
CDR3nt: TGTGCCAGCAGCGACCGGGACAGATTTGAGACCCAGTACTTC

v_gene: TRBV20-1
abundance: NA
d_gene: NA
j_gene: TRBJ2-5
CDR3aa: CSASRGRETQYF
CDR3nt: TGCAGTGCTAGCCGGGGTAGAGAGACCCAGTACTTC

v_gene: TRBV28
abundance: NA
d_gene: NA
j_gene: TRBJ2-6
CDR3aa: CASSSTGLSSGANVLTF
CDR3nt: TGTGCCAGCAGTTCAACAGGGCTGAGCTCTGGGGCCAACGTCCTGACTTTC

v_gene: TRBV20-1
abundance: NA
d_gene: TRBD1
j_gene: TRBJ2-5
CDR3aa: CSARTAGGTQYF
CDR3nt: TGCAGTGCTAGAACGGCAGGGGGGACCCAGTACTTC

v_gene: TRBV3-1
abundance: few
d_gene: NA
j_gene: TRBJ2-1
CDR3aa: CASSQPGVVYEQFF
CDR3nt: TGTGCCAGCAGCCAACCGGGAGTGGTGTATGAGCAGTTCTTC

v_gene: TRBV5-1
abundance: NA
d_gene: NA
j_gene: TRBJ2-2
CDR3aa: CASSRGQRDTGELFF
CDR3nt: TGCGCCAGCAGCCGGGGGCAGAGGGACACCGGGGAGCTGTTTTTT

v_gene: TRBV5-5
abundance: NA
d_gene: TRBD1
j_gene: TRBJ2-1
CDR3aa: CASSWTGERRYNEQFF
CDR3nt: TGTGCCAGCAGCTGGACAGGGGAGCGGAGGTACAATGAGCAGTTCTTC

v_gene: TRBV3-1
abundance: few
d_gene: NA
j_gene: TRBJ2-1
CDR3aa: CASSQDFQSREQFF
CDR3nt: TGTGCCAGCAGCCAAGATTTTCAGTCTAGGGAGCAGTTCTTC

v_gene: TRBV6-1
abundance: few
d_gene: TRBD2
j_gene: TRBJ2-7
CDR3aa: CASGRTSGSYEQYF
CDR3nt: TGTGCCAGCGGACGGACTAGCGGGAGCTACGAGCAGTACTTC